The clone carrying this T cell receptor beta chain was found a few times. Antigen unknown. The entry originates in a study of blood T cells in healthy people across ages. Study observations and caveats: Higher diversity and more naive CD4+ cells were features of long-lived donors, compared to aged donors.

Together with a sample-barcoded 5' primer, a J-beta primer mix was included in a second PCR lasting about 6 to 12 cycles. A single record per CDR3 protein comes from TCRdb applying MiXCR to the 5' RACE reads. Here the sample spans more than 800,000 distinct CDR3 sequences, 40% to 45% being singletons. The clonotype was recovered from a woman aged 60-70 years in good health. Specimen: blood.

This chain's CDR3 is CASSLLALGGNEQFF. The CDR3, as DNA: TGTGCCAGCAGCCTCCTCGCCCTCGGGGGCAATGAGCAGTTCTTC. The rearrangement links TRBV7-2 to TRBJ2-1, with a possible D match to TRBD2 (6 bases). Germline V gene lookup returns CDR1 SGHTA and CDR2 FQGNSA. The CDR3 sequence is 15 residues long. The ends were cut back, 5 bases at V and 6 bases at J, with 17 bases in the middle.